This TCR beta chain was sequenced during a study of blood T cell repertoires in COVID-19 (dated by TCRdb to the early 2020s). Looking at the study overall: Samples from collaborators originated in the United States, Italy and Spain and spanned both the acute and convalescent phases of COVID-19. The material from the prospective study consisted of cDNA or gDNA derived from T cells, B-cell-depleted T cells, or PBMCs. The dataset comprised deeply sampled blood TCRbeta repertoires from subjects exposed to, actively infected with, or recovered from COVID-19. The repertoires were released in a freely available public database meant as a resource for research on the immune response to SARS-CoV-2. The samples were drawn from two sources: the first 160 participants of the ongoing ImmuneRACE study, and 1,200 or so subjects contributed by 6 global collaborators. The sample metadata nearly always contained a de-identified subject ID, COVID-19 status, age in years and sex. Where HLA class I and class II types were available, the types were taken from metadata supplied by the sample provider, not from assay-based typing. Points the paper makes about the study in general: How much clinical and demographic metadata was included differed by source and by participant, and the metadata was provided uncurated.

With respect to this clone: Its binding antigen is unknown. Per-base quality was not reported, and no clone a single base away is much larger than it.

TCRbeta CDR3 regions were amplified from genomic DNA by means of the immunoSEQ Assay, a bias-controlled multiplex PCR. The published analysis was carried out like this. Nucleated cell counts per sample were estimated from amplification of reference gene primers within the assay. To quantify the absolute abundance of each unique TCRbeta CDR3 rearrangement, sequence reads were collapsed and filtered. For each sample, productive Simpson clonality was calculated by taking the square root of Simpson's diversity index across productive rearrangements. TCRdb mirrors the immuneACCESS table, restricted to in-frame sequences. Some clones are absent from its copies; in checked studies, under half trace to an unresolved V gene, and the reason for the others is unknown. V and J calls and clone size are as listed in that table; D and trimming were resolved from the DNA. This sample holds some 250,000 clones; approximately 85% were observed only once. The ten largest clones represent under 2.5% of the sample.

Participants in the prospective study were aged about 18 to 95 years, lived in 24 United States geographic areas, and enrolled through a virtual design. Cohort assignment in the prospective study relied on participant-reported clinical history from a screening survey and a study questionnaire. Recovered participants in ImmuneRACE Cohort 3 were defined as having two consecutive negative NP/OP PCR tests, clearance from a healthcare professional, or resolution of symptoms. In the prospective study, whole blood, serum and a nasopharyngeal or oropharyngeal swab were collected from each participant by mobile phlebotomists. Prospective study participants could optionally give additional blood draws and questionnaires over an approximately 2-month period. Before DNA extraction, blood samples from the prospective study were shipped at room temperature or frozen. Material: PBMCs or T cells enriched from blood (not recorded which). This clonotype was sampled from a woman in her forties or fifties who had recovered from COVID-19.

The DNA sequence reads TGTGCCAGCAGCCCGCCGGGACAGGGGACCTATGGCTACACCTTC. Its protein is CASSPPGQGTYGYTF. The chain couples TRBV5-4 to TRBJ1-2; TRBD1 aligns with 10 central bases. The germline V gene (reference sequence) specifies SGHNT as CDR1 and YYREEE as CDR2. From V the trimming removes 4 bases and from J it removes 4 bases, while the gene matches leave 7 bases of the junction unaccounted for. Measured from the cysteine to the phenylalanine, the CDR3 is 15 residues long. The sequence is cut down to CDR3 DNA, 45 bases in frame from base 1. Supplemented by the reference TRBV5-4 and TRBJ1-2 proteins around the CDR3, the complete variable domain is ETGVTQSPTHLIKTRGQQVTLRCSSQSGHNTVSWYQQALGQGPQFIFQYYREEENGRGNFPPRFSGLQFPNYSSELNVNALELDDSALYLCASSPPGQGTYGYTFGSGTRLTVV.